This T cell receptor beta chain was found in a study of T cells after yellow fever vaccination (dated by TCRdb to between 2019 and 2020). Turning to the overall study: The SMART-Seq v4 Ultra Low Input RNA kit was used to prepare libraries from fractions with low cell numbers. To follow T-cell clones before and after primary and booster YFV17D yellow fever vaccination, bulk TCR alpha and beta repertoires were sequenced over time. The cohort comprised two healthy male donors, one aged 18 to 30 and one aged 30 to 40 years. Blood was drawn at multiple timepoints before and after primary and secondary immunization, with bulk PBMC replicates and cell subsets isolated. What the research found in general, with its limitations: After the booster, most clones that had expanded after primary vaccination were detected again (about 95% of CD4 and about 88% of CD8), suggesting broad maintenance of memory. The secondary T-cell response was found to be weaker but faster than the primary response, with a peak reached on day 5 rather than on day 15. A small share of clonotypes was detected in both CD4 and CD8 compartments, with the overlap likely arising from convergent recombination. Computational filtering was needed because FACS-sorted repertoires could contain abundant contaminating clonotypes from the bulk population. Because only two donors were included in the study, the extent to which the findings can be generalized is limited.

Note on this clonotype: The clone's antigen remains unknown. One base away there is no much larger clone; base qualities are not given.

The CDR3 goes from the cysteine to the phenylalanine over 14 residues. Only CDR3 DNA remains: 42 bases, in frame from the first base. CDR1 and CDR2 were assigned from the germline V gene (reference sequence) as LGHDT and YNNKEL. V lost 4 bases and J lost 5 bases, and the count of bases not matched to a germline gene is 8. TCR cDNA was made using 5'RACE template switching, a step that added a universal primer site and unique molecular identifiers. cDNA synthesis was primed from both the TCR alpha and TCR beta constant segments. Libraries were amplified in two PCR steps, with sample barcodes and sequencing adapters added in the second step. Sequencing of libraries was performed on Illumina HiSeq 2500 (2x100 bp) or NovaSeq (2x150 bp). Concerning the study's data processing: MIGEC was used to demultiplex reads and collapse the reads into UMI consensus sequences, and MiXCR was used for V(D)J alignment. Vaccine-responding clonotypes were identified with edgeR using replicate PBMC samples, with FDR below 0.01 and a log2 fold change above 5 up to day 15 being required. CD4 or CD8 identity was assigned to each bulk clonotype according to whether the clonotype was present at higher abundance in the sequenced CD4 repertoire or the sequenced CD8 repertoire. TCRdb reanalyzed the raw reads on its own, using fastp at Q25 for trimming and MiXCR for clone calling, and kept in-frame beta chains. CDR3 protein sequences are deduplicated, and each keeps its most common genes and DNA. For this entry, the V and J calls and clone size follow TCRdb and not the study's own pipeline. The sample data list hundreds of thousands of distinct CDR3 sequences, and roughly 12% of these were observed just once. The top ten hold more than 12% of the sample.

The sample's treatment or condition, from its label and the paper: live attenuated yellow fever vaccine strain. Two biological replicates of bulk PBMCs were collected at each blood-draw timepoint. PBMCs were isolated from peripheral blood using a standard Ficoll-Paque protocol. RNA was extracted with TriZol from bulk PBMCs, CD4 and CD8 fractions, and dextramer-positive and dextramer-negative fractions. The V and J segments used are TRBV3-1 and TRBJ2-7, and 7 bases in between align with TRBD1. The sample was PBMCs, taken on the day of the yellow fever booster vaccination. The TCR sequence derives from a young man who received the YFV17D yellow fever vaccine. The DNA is TGTGCCAGCAGCCGAACAGGGGTGAGGGACGAGCAGTACTTC. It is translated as CASSRTGVRDEQYF.